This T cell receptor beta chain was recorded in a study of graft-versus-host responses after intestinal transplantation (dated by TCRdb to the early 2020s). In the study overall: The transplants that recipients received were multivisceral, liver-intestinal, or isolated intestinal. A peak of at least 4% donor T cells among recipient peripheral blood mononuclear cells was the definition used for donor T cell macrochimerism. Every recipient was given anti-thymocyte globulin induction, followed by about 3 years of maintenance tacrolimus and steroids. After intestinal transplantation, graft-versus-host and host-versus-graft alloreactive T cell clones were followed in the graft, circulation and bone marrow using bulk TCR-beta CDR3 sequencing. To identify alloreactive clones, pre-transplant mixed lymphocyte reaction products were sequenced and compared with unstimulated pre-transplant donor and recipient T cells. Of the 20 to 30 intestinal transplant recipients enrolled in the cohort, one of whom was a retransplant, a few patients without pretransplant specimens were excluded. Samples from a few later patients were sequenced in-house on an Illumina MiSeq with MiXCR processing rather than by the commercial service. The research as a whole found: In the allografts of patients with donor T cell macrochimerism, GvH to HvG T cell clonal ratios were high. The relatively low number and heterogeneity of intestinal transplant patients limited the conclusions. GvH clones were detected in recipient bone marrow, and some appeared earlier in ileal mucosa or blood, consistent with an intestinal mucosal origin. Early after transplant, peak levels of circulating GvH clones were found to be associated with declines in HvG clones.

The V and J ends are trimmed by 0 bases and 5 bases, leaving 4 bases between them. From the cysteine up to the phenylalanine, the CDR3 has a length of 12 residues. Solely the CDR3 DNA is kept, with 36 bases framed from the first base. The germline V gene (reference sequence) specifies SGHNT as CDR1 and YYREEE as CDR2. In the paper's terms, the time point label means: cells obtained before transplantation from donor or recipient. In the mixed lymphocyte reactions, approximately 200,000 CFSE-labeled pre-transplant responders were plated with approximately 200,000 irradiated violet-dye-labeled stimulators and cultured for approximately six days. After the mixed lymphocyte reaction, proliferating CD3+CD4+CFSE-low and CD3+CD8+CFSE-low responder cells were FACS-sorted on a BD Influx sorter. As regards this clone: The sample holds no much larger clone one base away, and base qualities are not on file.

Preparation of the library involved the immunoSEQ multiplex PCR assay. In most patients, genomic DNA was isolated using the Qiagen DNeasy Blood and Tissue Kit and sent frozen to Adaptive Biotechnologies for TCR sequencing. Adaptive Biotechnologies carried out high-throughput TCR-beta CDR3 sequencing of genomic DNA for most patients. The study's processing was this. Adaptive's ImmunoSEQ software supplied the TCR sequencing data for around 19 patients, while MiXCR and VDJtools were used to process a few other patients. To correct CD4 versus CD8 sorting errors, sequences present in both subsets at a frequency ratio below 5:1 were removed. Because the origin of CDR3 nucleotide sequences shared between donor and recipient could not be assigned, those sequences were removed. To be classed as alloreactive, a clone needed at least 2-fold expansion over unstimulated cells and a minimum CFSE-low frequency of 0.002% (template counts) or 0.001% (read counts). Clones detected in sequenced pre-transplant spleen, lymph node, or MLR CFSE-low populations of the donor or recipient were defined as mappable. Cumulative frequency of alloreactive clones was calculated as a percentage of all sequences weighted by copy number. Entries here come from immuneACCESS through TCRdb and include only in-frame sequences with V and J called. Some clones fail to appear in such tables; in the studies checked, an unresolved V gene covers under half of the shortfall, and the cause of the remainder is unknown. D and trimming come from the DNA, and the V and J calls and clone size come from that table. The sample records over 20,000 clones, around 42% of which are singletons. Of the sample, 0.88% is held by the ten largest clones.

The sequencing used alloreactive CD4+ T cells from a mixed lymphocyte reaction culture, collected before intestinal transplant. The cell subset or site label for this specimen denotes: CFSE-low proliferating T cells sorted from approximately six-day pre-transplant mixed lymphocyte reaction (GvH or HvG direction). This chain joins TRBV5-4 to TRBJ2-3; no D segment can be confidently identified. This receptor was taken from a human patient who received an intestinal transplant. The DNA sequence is TGTGCCAGCAGCTTGGTCGGAGATACGCAGTATTTT. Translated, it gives CASSLVGDTQYF.